This T cell receptor beta chain was sequenced in a study of spatial heterogeneity in lung cancer. Germline CDR1 is DFQATT and CDR2 is SNEGSKA (reference sequence). V was clipped by 6 bases and J by 3 bases, with 14 bases between them. CDR3 length: 13 amino acids. Each CDR3 protein gets one entry after TCRdb re-called the 5' RACE reads with MiXCR. The sample has about 39,000 distinct CDR3 sequences; around 3.1% are singletons. Described time point: sample taken at primary tumor resection. A total of approximately 69 untreated early-stage non-small cell lung cancer patients served as donors. The origin of this receptor is a male donor with early-stage non-small cell lung cancer. The V call is TRBV20-1, the J call TRBJ1-1; possible D gene TRBD1, 6 bases. Sample: normal lung tissue next to the tumor, taken at surgery. CDR3 region: CSAPKDSYTEAFF. The CDR3 DNA follows: TGCAGTGCCCCGAAGGACAGTTACACTGAAGCTTTCTTT.